The 6 T cell receptor beta chains below were found in one sample sequenced in a study of T cells expressing NK-cell markers. One entry per CDR3 protein, without DNA, is what TCRdb gives after re-calling the 5' RACE reads. There are 450,000 to 600,000 distinct CDR3 sequences in the sample, with roughly 3.6% held by the top ten. The sample was blood T cells: a sorted CD56 or NKG2C T cell subset, CD4+ or CD8+ T cells, or bulk PBMC T cells (not recorded which). The source of these receptors is a man younger than 30 in good health.

V and J are TRBV11-1 and TRBJ2-4; TCRdb calls TRBD2, which cannot be checked without DNA. The length of the CDR3 is 19 residues. Germline V gene sequence: CDR1 SGHAT, CDR2 FQDESV (reference sequence). This CDR3 is CASSFSGLAGVLAKNIQYF.

The chain recombines TRBV27 with TRBJ2-1; TCRdb's assignment of TRBD2 cannot be checked, as there is no DNA. Germline lookup yields CDR1 MNHEY and CDR2 SMNVEV (reference sequence). The CDR3 sequence is 17 residues long. The CDR3: CASSSLTSGVENNEQFF.

V and J are TRBV7-2 and TRBJ2-7; absent DNA, TCRdb's TRBD1 call cannot be checked. The CDR3 is 15 residues long. Per germline, CDR1 SGHTA and CDR2 FQGNSA. CDR3: CASSPMTGGASEQYF.

CDR3 region: CASSNGQTAQETQYF. The gene calls are TRBV6-5 and TRBJ2-5; without DNA, the TCRdb call of TRBD1 cannot be checked. The V gene's germline CDR1 is MNHEY and CDR2 SVGAGI. This CDR3 contains 15 residues.

The rearrangement links TRBV4-2 to TRBJ1-1. CDR1 and CDR2 from the germline V gene are LGHNA and YNFKEQ. The CDR3 covers 12 residues. The CDR3 region is CASSPSTAEAFF.

The chain recombines TRBV6-2 or TRBV6-3 with TRBJ2-3. The CDR3 is 16 amino acids. The germline gives CDR1 MNHEY, CDR2 SVGEGT. CDR3 sequence: CASSYSNGERTDTQYF.